The source of this T cell receptor beta chain is a study of shared clonotypes between healthy human individuals. Study-level findings and limits: Compared with clonotypes that all four donors shared, non-shared clonotypes had lower generation probabilities.

Concerning this clone itself: What it binds is not known.

Donors were healthy HIV-negative adults without recently reported acute infections or vaccinations. Evenly divided among several immunoSEQ plates was the genomic DNA of each subset. It was around 220 ng DNA, 31,000 or so T cell genomes, that sorted-subset replicate PCRs used. TCRdb's copy holds only in-frame clones and misses some; the assay was immunoSEQ multiplex PCR. The sample shows 2.3 million or so clones, about 92% of them seen only once. Sequencing input: naive CD4+ T cells from PBMCs. The subset: CD45RA+ positively selected. This TCR was sampled from a man in his late teens or twenties in good health. Some clones in this sample may be carry-over from other donors' samples.

Written as DNA, the CDR3 is TGTGCCAGCAGTTTGGGTGTCCGGGACCGTGCAGGGAAGACCCAGTACTTC. It yields the protein CASSLGVRDRAGKTQYF. The rearrangement links TRBV28 to TRBJ2-5, with D possibly being TRBD1 or TRBD2 (5 bases each). Trimming took off 3 bases at V and 6 bases at J, with 23 bases between the two ends. Germline V CDR1 and CDR2: MDHEN, SYDVKM. The CDR3 length is 17 residues.